The rows below give T cell receptor beta chains drawn from one sample of a study of beta chain features in type 1 diabetes. Sequencing was performed with immunoSEQ multiplex PCR; in TCRdb, only in-frame clones are kept and a portion is missing. The table lists a few hundred thousand clones, around 30% of them singletons. The sequencing input was naive CD4+ T cells from blood. The receptors were sampled from a man between 18 and 29 years old in good health. CDR3s include the opening cysteine and the closing phenylalanine or tryptophan. The D gene is left open where the match is weak. A clone size is listed for some rows: how often the clone was seen (once, few, many), or a class if it is expanded.

j_call | d_call | clone_size | v_call | cdr3_aa | cdr3_nt
TRBJ2-1 | TRBD2 | few | TRBV30 | CAWTRGASGSGMHNEQFF | TGTGCCTGGACTCGGGGGGCTAGCGGGAGTGGAATGCACAATGAGCAGTTCTTC
TRBJ2-3 | - | few | TRBV11-1 | CASSLAGTDTQYF | TGTGCCAGCAGCTTAGCGGGCACAGATACGCAGTATTTT
TRBJ1-2 | - | - | TRBV29-1 | CSVYLHYGYTF | TGCAGCGTTTACCTACACTATGGCTACACCTTC
TRBJ2-3 | TRBD2 | few | TRBV28 | CASSSTGTSGRAGDTQYF | TGTGCCAGCAGTTCGACCGGGACTAGCGGGAGGGCCGGAGATACGCAGTATTTT
TRBJ2-3 | TRBD2 | - | TRBV5-4 | CASSFRTSGSTDTQYF | TGTGCCAGCAGCTTCCGGACTAGCGGGAGCACAGATACGCAGTATTTT
TRBJ2-5 | - | - | TRBV5-4 | CASSFLVGGGETQYF | TGTGCCAGCAGCTTTTTGGTAGGCGGAGGAGAGACCCAGTACTTC
TRBJ2-1 | - | few | TRBV11-2 | CASSLEGRAYNEQFF | TGTGCCAGCAGCTTAGAGGGGAGAGCCTACAATGAGCAGTTCTTC
TRBJ2-5 | - | - | TRBV5-1 | CASSLSGQGETETQYF | TGCGCCAGCAGCCTATCAGGGCAGGGTGAAACTGAGACCCAGTACTTC
TRBJ1-1 | - | few | TRBV29-1 | CSVEDLGRNTEAFF | TGCAGCGTTGAAGATCTGGGCAGAAACACTGAAGCTTTCTTT
TRBJ2-1 | TRBD1 | - | TRBV7-8 | CASSSDRANEQFF | TGTGCCAGCAGTTCGGACAGGGCCAATGAGCAGTTCTTC
TRBJ1-2 | - | - | TRBV30 | CAWSASVGGLYGYTF | TGTGCCTGGAGTGCGAGTGTGGGAGGCCTATATGGCTACACCTTC
TRBJ2-1 | - | - | TRBV5-6 | CASSWRITLGHNEQFF | TGTGCCAGCAGCTGGAGAATAACCTTGGGGCACAATGAGCAGTTCTTC
TRBJ2-1 | - | - | TRBV19 | CASSSPGYEQFF | TGTGCCAGTAGTTCACCCGGGTATGAGCAGTTCTTC
TRBJ2-5 | - | - | TRBV7-2 | CASSPDQRETQYF | TGTGCCAGCAGCCCGGACCAGCGGGAGACCCAGTACTTC
TRBJ2-5 | - | few | TRBV18 | CASSDQGRETQYF | TGTGCCAGCTCGGACCAGGGGCGAGAGACCCAGTACTTC
TRBJ2-7 | TRBD1 | - | TRBV9 | CASSFRDRVGEQYF | TGTGCCAGCAGCTTCCGGGACAGGGTTGGAGAGCAGTACTTC
TRBJ2-5 | - | few | TRBV21-1 | CLQETQYF | TGCTTACAAGAGACCCAGTACTTC
TRBJ2-3 | - | few | TRBV9 | CASSVGGTDTQYF | TGTGCCAGCAGCGTCGGTGGCACAGATACGCAGTATTTT
TRBJ1-2 | TRBD1 | - | TRBV7-6 | CASSLAPGGVQGYTF | TGTGCCAGCAGCTTAGCGCCAGGGGGTGTGCAGGGCTACACCTTC
TRBJ2-1 | TRBD2 | few | TRBV29-1 | CSVDAGAYNEQFF | TGCAGCGTTGACGCGGGAGCCTACAATGAGCAGTTCTTC
TRBJ2-3 | TRBD2 | - | TRBV9 | CASSPSGEDTQYF | TGTGCCAGCAGCCCAAGCGGGGAAGATACGCAGTATTTT
TRBJ2-1 | - | once | TRBV7-9 | CASSSQGINEQFF | TGTGCCAGCAGCTCGCAGGGGATCAATGAGCAGTTCTTC
TRBJ1-1 | - | few | TRBV30 | CAWSVRKKNTEAFF | TGTGCCTGGAGTGTACGGAAAAAGAACACTGAAGCTTTCTTT
TRBJ2-6 | - | once | TRBV9 | CASSKGAGAGANVLTF | TGTGCCAGCAGCAAAGGGGCGGGCGCTGGGGCCAACGTCCTGACTTTC
TRBJ1-3 | - | - | TRBV14 | CASSPGSAGNTIYF | TGTGCCAGCAGTCCAGGGTCGGCTGGAAACACCATATATTTT
TRBJ1-4 | - | - | TRBV29-1 | CSVVPGPGEKLFF | TGCAGCGTAGTCCCAGGGCCGGGCGAAAAACTGTTTTTT
TRBJ1-5 | TRBD1 | few | TRBV30 | CAWSGGQGEGQPQHF | TGTGCCTGGAGTGGTGGACAGGGAGAAGGTCAGCCCCAGCATTTT
TRBJ2-7 | - | - | TRBV11-2 | CASSLGTGQPYEQYF | TGTGCCAGCAGCTTAGGTACCGGCCAGCCCTACGAGCAGTACTTC
TRBJ2-3 | - | few | TRBV29-1 | CSVEGRFTDTQYF | TGCAGCGTTGAAGGGAGGTTCACAGATACGCAGTATTTT
TRBJ2-5 | TRBD1 | - | TRBV4-2 | CASSSGTGAETQYF | TGTGCCAGCAGCAGTGGGACAGGGGCGGAGACCCAGTACTTC
TRBJ1-2 | - | few | TRBV29-1 | CSVAAGHGDGYTF | TGCAGCGTCGCCGCTGGACACGGAGATGGCTACACCTTC
TRBJ2-5 | TRBD2 | - | TRBV30 | CAWSGTSGKRETQYF | TGTGCCTGGAGTGGGACTAGCGGGAAAAGAGAGACCCAGTACTTC
TRBJ2-7 | TRBD1 | - | TRBV5-1 | CASSLLQGAHEQYF | TGCGCCAGCAGCTTGCTCCAGGGGGCCCACGAGCAGTACTTC
TRBJ1-2 | - | - | TRBV7-8 | CASSLVRSYGYTF | TGTGCCAGCAGCTTAGTTAGGTCTTATGGCTACACCTTC
TRBJ2-7 | - | - | TRBV7-2 | CASSFGLIGPQYF | TGTGCCAGCAGCTTCGGACTCATCGGCCCGCAGTACTTC
TRBJ2-7 | TRBD1 | few | TRBV18 | CASSPDRGLYEQYF | TGTGCCAGCTCACCGGACAGGGGGCTCTACGAGCAGTACTTC
TRBJ2-5 | - | - | TRBV15 | CATRQQETQYF | TGTGCCACCAGGCAGCAAGAGACCCAGTACTTC
TRBJ2-1 | - | few | TRBV15 | CATDPGGAYNEQFF | TGTGCCACCGATCCCGGTGGGGCCTACAATGAGCAGTTCTTC
TRBJ2-7 | - | - | TRBV6-1 | CASSEFSYEQYF | TGTGCCAGCAGTGAATTCAGCTACGAGCAGTACTTC
TRBJ2-1 | - | few | TRBV5-5 | CASSSTSPTYNEQFF | TGTGCCAGCAGCTCGACTAGTCCTACCTACAATGAGCAGTTCTTC
TRBJ1-1 | - | - | TRBV6-5 | CASSPTGGKTEAFF | TGTGCCAGCAGTCCCACTGGGGGGAAGACTGAAGCTTTCTTT
TRBJ1-3 | - | few | TRBV30 | CAWSVGGDGNTIYF | TGTGCCTGGAGTGTAGGGGGAGATGGAAACACCATATATTTT
TRBJ2-1 | - | - | TRBV20-1 | CSASWDEQFF | TGCAGTGCTAGTTGGGATGAGCAGTTCTTC
TRBJ2-3 | - | - | TRBV5-4 | CASSSTGTDTQYF | TGTGCCAGCAGCTCCACAGGGACAGATACGCAGTATTTT
TRBJ2-7 | TRBD1 | few | TRBV9 | CARDRDRATYEQYF | TGTGCCAGGGACCGGGACAGGGCCACCTACGAGCAGTACTTC
TRBJ2-5 | TRBD2 | - | TRBV11-2 | CASSPGTSASETQYF | TGTGCCAGCAGCCCCGGGACTAGCGCCTCAGAGACCCAGTACTTC
TRBJ2-7 | TRBD1 | - | TRBV10-3 | CAISRGQVVYEQYF | TGTGCCATCAGTCGAGGACAGGTTGTCTACGAGCAGTACTTC
TRBJ2-5 | TRBD1 | - | TRBV19 | CASSIETGPYQETQYF | TGTGCCAGTAGTATAGAGACAGGGCCGTACCAAGAGACCCAGTACTTC
TRBJ2-3 | TRBD2 | - | TRBV27 | CASRSPSGSTDTQYF | TGTGCCAGCAGGAGTCCGAGCGGGAGTACAGATACGCAGTATTTT
TRBJ2-3 | - | - | TRBV6-5 | CASRALDPGDTQYF | TGTGCCAGCAGGGCATTAGACCCTGGGGATACGCAGTATTTT
TRBJ1-2 | - | - | TRBV7-9 | CASSPGNYGYTF | TGTGCCAGCAGCCCCGGGAACTATGGCTACACCTTC
TRBJ1-3 | - | - | TRBV30 | CAWSDQGTSGNTIYF | TGTGCCTGGAGTGACCAGGGGACCTCTGGAAACACCATATATTTT
TRBJ2-7 | TRBD2 | - | TRBV13 | CASSLLTSGSTYEQYF | TGTGCCAGCAGCCTTCTGACTAGCGGGTCAACCTACGAGCAGTACTTC